The source of this T cell receptor delta chain is a study of gamma delta lymphoproliferative disorders and STAT genes. Overall study: Gamma-chain libraries were built from at least 50 ng of genomic DNA with the LymphoTrack Dx TCRG Assay.

Germline CDR1 and CDR2: GEAIGNYY and EKD. CDR3 length equals 17 residues. V lost 0 bases to trimming and J lost 4 bases, with 20 bases between them. Comments on this clone: The target antigen is unknown. The protein TCRdb gives is from a much larger clone and does not agree with this DNA's translation at residue 7, likely a read error; the protein shown here comes from the DNA.

PBMCs from patients and controls supplied the genomic DNA for sequencing. TCRdb used CATT to re-call clones from the multiplex PCR reads. The sample yields around 3,100 delta-chain clones, more than 0.95% seen once. Findings and limits, study-wide: Patient gamma repertoires clustered apart from healthy controls; delta did not.

This chain links TRDV2 with TRDJ1, with a possible D match to TRDD3 (5 bases). The material sequenced was blood. The TCR sequence derives from a human donor in good health. In DNA, the CDR3 is TGTGCCTGTGACACCGTAGGAGCCCAAGGGGGTCACGATAAACTCATCTTT. It yields the protein CACDTVGAQGGHDKLIF.